This is a list of T cell receptor beta chains from one sample in a study of T cell responses to AZD1222 COVID-19 vaccine. The repertoire was sequenced with immunoSEQ multiplex PCR; TCRdb's copy has only in-frame clones and lacks some. The sample contains under 150,000 clones, 89% of which appear only once. This specimen consisted of peripheral blood, obtained 28 days after the second AZD1222 dose. These receptors originate from an adult who received the AZD1222 COVID-19 vaccine. Each CDR3 is given with its conserved first and last residue. D genes are given only for firm matches. Size values are once, few and many counts, or a class for expanded clones, and some rows have none.

v_call	d_call	j_call	clone_size	cdr3_nt	cdr3_aa
TRBV30	NA	TRBJ1-5	NA	TGTGCCTGGAGCCACAAGGGGGGCCCCAGGCATTTT	CAWSHKGGPRHF
TRBV6-5	TRBD1	TRBJ1-2	NA	TGTGCCAGCAAGGTGGCGACAGGGGCTTATGGCTACACCTTC	CASKVATGAYGYTF
TRBV7-9	NA	TRBJ2-2	once	TGTGCCAGCAGCTTAAGTGGGGGGGAGCTGTTTTTT	CASSLSGGELFF
TRBV19	NA	TRBJ2-1	NA	TGTGCCAGTAGTAGGGGCCAGCGGGCTAATGAGCAGTTCTTC	CASSRGQRANEQFF
TRBV5-8	NA	TRBJ1-2	NA	TGTGCCAGCAGCTTGGCCAGGGGCGTCGGAGGCTACACCTTC	CASSLARGVGGYTF
TRBV7-9	NA	TRBJ2-7	few	TGTGCCAGCAGCTTAAACATGGGAGAGCAGTACTTC	CASSLNMGEQYF
TRBV5-6	NA	TRBJ1-1	NA	TGTGCCAGCAGCTTGCGAGGGAACACTGAAGCTTTCTTT	CASSLRGNTEAFF
TRBV4-2	TRBD1	TRBJ2-2	NA	TGTGCCAGCAGCCAAGACTTCGACAGGGTCAGAACCGGGGAGCTGTTTTTT	CASSQDFDRVRTGELFF
TRBV19	NA	TRBJ1-1	NA	TGTGCCAGTGTGGGACAAATGAACACTGAAGCTTTCTTT	CASVGQMNTEAFF
TRBV7-2	NA	TRBJ1-6	once	TGTGCCAGCAGCTTAAGTTGGAGAAATTCACCCCTCCACTTT	CASSLSWRNSPLHF
TRBV29-1	TRBD1	TRBJ2-5	NA	TGCAGCCCCCGGGACAGGGGGCTCAGCGGGACTGAAGAGACCCAGTACTTC	CSPRDRGLSGTEETQYF
TRBV27	NA	TRBJ1-1	NA	TGTGCCAGCAGTCCCTCGGGACTTTGGAACACTGAAGCTTTCTTT	CASSPSGLWNTEAFF
TRBV28	NA	TRBJ2-7	NA	TGTGCCAGCAGTGGGCCGGGGCTTGCTGGGGACGAGCAGTACTTC	CASSGPGLAGDEQYF
TRBV2	NA	TRBJ1-1	NA	TGTGCCAGTTCTCCTACCTCACACCGGCTGAACGCTTTCTTT	CASSPTSHRLNAFF
TRBV7-8	NA	TRBJ1-6	NA	TGTGCCAGCACCCCGACCGGGGCCTATAATTCACCCCTCCACTTT	CASTPTGAYNSPLHF
TRBV6-5	NA	TRBJ2-7	NA	TGTGCCAGCAGGCCGGGGGCTAGCGCCTACTACGAGCAGTACTTC	CASRPGASAYYEQYF
TRBV27	NA	TRBJ1-1	NA	TGTGCCAGCAGTTTCGTTACGAACACTGAAGCTTTCTTT	CASSFVTNTEAFF
TRBV6-5	NA	TRBJ1-6	NA	TGTGCCAGCGGGAACGCCTATAATTCACCCCTCCACTTT	CASGNAYNSPLHF
TRBV5-4	NA	TRBJ2-1	NA	TGTGCCAGCAGCTTTAACCGGTGGGAGCAGTTCTTC	CASSFNRWEQFF
TRBV10-2	NA	TRBJ1-5	once	TGCGCCAGCAGGGGGTCCCAGGCGCAGCCCCAGCATTTT	CASRGSQAQPQHF
TRBV7-8	NA	TRBJ2-1	NA	TGTGCCAGCAGCTTAGCACTCATTGGGGCAAGCTCCTACAATGAGCAGTTCTTC	CASSLALIGASSYNEQFF
TRBV6-5	NA	TRBJ2-2	NA	TGTGCCAGCAGTTACATCCGCGCCGGGGAGCTGTTTTTT	CASSYIRAGELFF
TRBV30	NA	TRBJ1-3	NA	TGTGCCTGGTCCCTCCCACCCTGGAGGGGGAACTCTGGAAACACCATATATTTT	CAWSLPPWRGNSGNTIYF
TRBV4-2	TRBD2	TRBJ2-1	NA	TGTGCCAGCAGCCAGGGGCCGGGACTAGCGGACGAAGGAAATGAGCAGTTCTTC	CASSQGPGLADEGNEQFF
TRBV6-1	NA	TRBJ1-1	NA	TGTGCCAGCAGTGAAGGGACAGAGTCTGAAGCTTTCTTT	CASSEGTESEAFF
TRBV4-2	NA	TRBJ2-3	NA	TGTGCCAGCAGCCAAAGTGGTACGAGGGGCCGCGGCACAGATACGCAGTATTTT	CASSQSGTRGRGTDTQYF
TRBV5-1	NA	TRBJ2-3	NA	TGCGCCAGCGGGGGTTTTACTAGCACAGATACGCAGTATTTT	CASGGFTSTDTQYF
TRBV10-2	NA	TRBJ1-4	NA	TGCGCCAGCAGTGAGACGGGGCCGCGGGCTAATGAAAAACTGTTTTTT	CASSETGPRANEKLFF
TRBV19	TRBD2	TRBJ2-2	NA	TGTGCCAGTAGTCTGGGACTAGCGGGAAATCGGATTGGGAAGCTGTTTTTT	CASSLGLAGNRIGKLFF
TRBV19	NA	TRBJ2-7	NA	TGTGCCAGTAGTAGCCTCGAGGGGCGGATTGGGGTCGAGCAGTACTTC	CASSSLEGRIGVEQYF
TRBV5-6	NA	TRBJ1-4	NA	TGTGCCAGCAGCAGATCAGGGCTAGCAGCAACTAATGAAAAACTGTTTTTT	CASSRSGLAATNEKLFF
TRBV18	NA	TRBJ2-2	NA	TGTGCCAGCTCACCAGACAGCTACACCGGGGAGCTGTTTTTT	CASSPDSYTGELFF
TRBV18	NA	TRBJ2-5	few	TGTGCCAGCTCACCGAAGGGGCCCCCCCAAGAGACCCAGTACTTC	CASSPKGPPQETQYF
TRBV5-1	NA	TRBJ2-3	NA	TGCGCCAGCAGCAAATCTACTTTGGGGGCAGATACGCAGTATTTT	CASSKSTLGADTQYF
TRBV5-1	TRBD2	TRBJ2-2	NA	TGCGCCAGCAAGTTGGGCGGGAGCGCCGGGGAGCTGTTTTTT	CASKLGGSAGELFF
TRBV7-9	NA	TRBJ1-2	NA	TGTGCCAGCAGCTTATCAGAGGTGACGATCGGCTACACCTTC	CASSLSEVTIGYTF
TRBV27	NA	TRBJ2-7	NA	TGTGCCAGCAGTTTAAATCCTACTACCTACGAGCAGTACTTC	CASSLNPTTYEQYF
TRBV2	NA	TRBJ1-1	NA	TGTGCCAGCAATAACAGCCCAGAAACTGAAGCTTTCTTT	CASNNSPETEAFF
TRBV18	TRBD1	TRBJ2-3	NA	TGTGCCAGCTCACCATCCAGGGGGCATGGAGATACGCAGTATTTT	CASSPSRGHGDTQYF
TRBV6-5	NA	TRBJ2-2	NA	TGTGCCAGCAGTTACGCTGGCAGTTTACCCGGGGAGCTGTTTTTT	CASSYAGSLPGELFF
TRBV7-9	NA	TRBJ1-3	NA	TGTGCCAGCAGCCCGATTAAGGGCGTTATCTCTGGAAACACCATATATTTT	CASSPIKGVISGNTIYF
TRBV29-1	TRBD2	TRBJ2-3	once	TGCAGCGTTGAATCACTAGCGAGGACAGATACGCAGTATTTT	CSVESLARTDTQYF